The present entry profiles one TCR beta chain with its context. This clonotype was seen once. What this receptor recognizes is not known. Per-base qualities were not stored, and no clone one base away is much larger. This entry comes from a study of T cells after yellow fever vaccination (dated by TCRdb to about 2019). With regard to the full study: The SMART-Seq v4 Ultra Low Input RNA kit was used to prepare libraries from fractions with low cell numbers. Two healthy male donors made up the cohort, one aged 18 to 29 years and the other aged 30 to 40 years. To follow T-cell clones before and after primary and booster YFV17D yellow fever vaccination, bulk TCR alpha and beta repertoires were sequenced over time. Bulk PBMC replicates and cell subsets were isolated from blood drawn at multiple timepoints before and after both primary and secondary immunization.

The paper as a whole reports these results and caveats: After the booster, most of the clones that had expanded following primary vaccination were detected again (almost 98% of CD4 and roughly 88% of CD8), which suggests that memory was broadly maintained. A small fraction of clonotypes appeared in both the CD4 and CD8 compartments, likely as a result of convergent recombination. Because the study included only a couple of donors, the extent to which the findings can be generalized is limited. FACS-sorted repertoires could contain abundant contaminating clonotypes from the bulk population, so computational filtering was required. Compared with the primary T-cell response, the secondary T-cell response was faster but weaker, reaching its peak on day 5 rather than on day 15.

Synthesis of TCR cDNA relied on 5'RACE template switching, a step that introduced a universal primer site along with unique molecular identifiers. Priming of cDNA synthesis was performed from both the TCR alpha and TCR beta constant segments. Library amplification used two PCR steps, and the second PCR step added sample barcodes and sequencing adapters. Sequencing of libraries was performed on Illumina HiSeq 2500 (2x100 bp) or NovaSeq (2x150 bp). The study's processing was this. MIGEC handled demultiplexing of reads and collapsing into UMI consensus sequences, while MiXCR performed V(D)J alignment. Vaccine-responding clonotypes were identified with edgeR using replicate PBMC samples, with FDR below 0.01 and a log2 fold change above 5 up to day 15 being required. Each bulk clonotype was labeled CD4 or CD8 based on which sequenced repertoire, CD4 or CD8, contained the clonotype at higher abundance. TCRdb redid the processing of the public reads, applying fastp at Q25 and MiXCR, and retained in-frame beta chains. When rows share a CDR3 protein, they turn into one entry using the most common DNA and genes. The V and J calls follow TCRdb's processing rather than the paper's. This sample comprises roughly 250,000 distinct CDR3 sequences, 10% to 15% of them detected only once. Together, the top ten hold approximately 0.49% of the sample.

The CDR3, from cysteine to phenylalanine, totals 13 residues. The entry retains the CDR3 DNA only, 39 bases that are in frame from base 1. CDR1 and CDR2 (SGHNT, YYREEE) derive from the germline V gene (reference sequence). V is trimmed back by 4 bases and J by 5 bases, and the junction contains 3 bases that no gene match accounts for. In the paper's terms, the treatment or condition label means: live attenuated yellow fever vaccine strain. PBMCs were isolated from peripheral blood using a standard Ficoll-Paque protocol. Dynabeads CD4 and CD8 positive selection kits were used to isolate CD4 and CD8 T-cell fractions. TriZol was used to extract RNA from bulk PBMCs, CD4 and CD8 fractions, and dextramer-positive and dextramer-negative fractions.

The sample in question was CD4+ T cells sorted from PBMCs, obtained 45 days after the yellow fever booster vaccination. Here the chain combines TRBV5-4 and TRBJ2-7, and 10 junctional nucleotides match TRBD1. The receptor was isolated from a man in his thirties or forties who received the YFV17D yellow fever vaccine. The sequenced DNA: TGTGCCAGCAGCCCGGACAGGGGGAACGAGCAGTACTTC. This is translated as CASSPDRGNEQYF.